This TCR beta chain was recovered during a study of blood T cell repertoires in COVID-19. Clones were read by immunoSEQ multiplex PCR, and TCRdb kept only the in-frame ones, dropping some. The sample has fewer than 350,000 clones; 80% to 95% are singletons. Participants were aged roughly 18 to 89 years from around 25 US areas. The CDR3 is 15 amino acids. With 2 bases clipped from V and 3 bases from J, the junction kept 2 bases outside the gene matches. Looked up from germline, CDR1 is MGHRA and CDR2 is YSYEKL. The chain uses TRBV4-1 and TRBJ2-5; 11 bases are shared with TRBD2. The sample consisted of PBMCs or T cells enriched from blood (not recorded which). This sequence was found in a man aged 35 to 55 who had been exposed to COVID-19. CDR3 amino acids: CASSQLLAGEETQYF. CDR3 coding DNA: TGCGCCAGCAGCCAACTACTAGCGGGAGAAGAGACCCAGTACTTC.